This T cell receptor beta chain was sequenced for a study of T cells in Graves' hyperthyroidism and ophthalmopathy. General observations from the study: With a median lead of approximately six months before onset, the model predicted ophthalmopathy. In the blood, most expanded thyroid clonotypes above 0.001 appeared as well.

On this clonotype: Its antigen is not identified.

CDR1 is LGHNA, CDR2 YNFKEQ, per germline. Germline trimming cut 3 bases from V and 6 bases from J; bases unmatched to any gene: 16. The CDR3 consists of 20 residues. The TCR beta CDR3 regions underwent amplification using RNA transcripts as the source. An initial round of RT-PCR targeting the TCR CDR3 relied on the HTBI primer set. MiXCR, run by TCRdb on the multiplex PCR reads, gives a single entry per CDR3 protein. The table lists about 360,000 distinct CDR3 sequences, less than 15% of them singletons. Input material: blood. The rearrangement links TRBV4-2 to TRBJ2-1; 14 bases line up with TRBD2. The origin of this receptor is a woman aged 18-29 years with Graves' hyperthyroidism. CDR3 region: CASSQGIGTSGGVGGNEQFF. For the CDR3, the DNA is TGTGCCAGCAGCCAGGGTATCGGGACTAGCGGGGGTGTGGGGGGCAATGAGCAGTTCTTC.